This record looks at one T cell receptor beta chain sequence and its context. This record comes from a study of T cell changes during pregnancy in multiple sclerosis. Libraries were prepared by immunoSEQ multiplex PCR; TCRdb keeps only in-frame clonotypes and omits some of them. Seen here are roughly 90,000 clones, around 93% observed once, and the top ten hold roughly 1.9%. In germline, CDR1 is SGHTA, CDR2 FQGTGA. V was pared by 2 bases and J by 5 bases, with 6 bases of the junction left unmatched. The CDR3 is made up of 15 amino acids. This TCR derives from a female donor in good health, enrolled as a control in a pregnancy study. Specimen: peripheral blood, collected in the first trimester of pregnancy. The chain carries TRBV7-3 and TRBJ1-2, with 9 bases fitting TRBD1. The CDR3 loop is CASSLPGQGAYGYTF. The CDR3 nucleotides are TGTGCCAGCAGCTTACCGGGACAGGGCGCATATGGCTACACCTTC. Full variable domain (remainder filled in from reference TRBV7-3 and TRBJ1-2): GAGVSQTPSNKVTEKGKYVELRCDPISGHTALYWYRQSLGQGPEFLIYFQGTGAADDSGLPNDRFFAVRPEGSVSTLKIQRTERGDSAVYLCASSLPGQGAYGYTFGSGTRLTVV.